Following are 12 T cell receptor beta chains from one sample sequenced in a study of blood T cell repertoires in COVID-19. The table came from immunoSEQ multiplex PCR; TCRdb's copy has only in-frame clones and leaves some out. There are roughly 50,000 clones in the sample; roughly 84% occur only once, and 5.9% lies in the top ten. The sample taken for sequencing was peripheral blood. The receptors were gathered from a woman aged 60 to 75 with acute or convalescent COVID-19.

DNA of the CDR3: TGTGCCACCAGCAGAGCAGGGCCGAGCTCCTACAATGAGCAGTTCTTC. This translates into CATSRAGPSSYNEQFF. The gene calls are TRBV15 and TRBJ2-1, with TRBD1 as a possible D gene (5 bases). Germline V lookup: CDR1 LNHNV, CDR2 YYDKDF (reference sequence). Trimming took 1 base from V and 0 from J, leaving 10 bases between them. This CDR3 has 16 amino acids. The whole variable domain, filled in from reference TRBV15 and TRBJ2-1, reads DAMVIQNPRYQVTQFGKPVTLSCSQTLNHNVMYWYQQKSSQAPKLLFHYYDKDFNNEADTPDNFQSRRPNTSFCFLDIRSPGLGDTAMYLCATSRAGPSSYNEQFFGPGTRLTVL.

CDR3 sequence (DNA): TGCGCCAGCAGCTTGGATCTAGCGGGAGGGTCCTACAATGAGCAGTTCTTC. It specifies CASSLDLAGGSYNEQFF. V usage is TRBV5-1 and J usage is TRBJ2-1, with 12 bases that match TRBD2. V shed 0 bases and J 1 base; nucleotides not matched to a gene: 2. The CDR3 is 17 residues long. Germline CDR1 SGHRS, CDR2 YFSETQ.

This sequence joins TRBV29-1 and TRBJ1-1, with 7 bases identical to TRBD1. With 5 bases clipped from V and 1 base from J, the junction kept 13 bases outside the gene matches. The CDR3 covers 16 residues. Germline V gene sequence: CDR1 SQVTM, CDR2 ANQGSEA. The CDR3 region has the DNA TGCAGCGTTTCTGGACAGGAGGAGCTTAAGAACACTGAAGCTTTCTTT. Translation: CSVSGQEELKNTEAFF.

The V gene is TRBV7-8, the J gene TRBJ2-5; maybe TRBD2 (5 bases). This CDR3 is built from 14 residues. V lost 0 bases, J lost 4 bases, and 9 bases lay in between. Germline V gene sequence: CDR1 SGHVS, CDR2 FQNEAQ. This chain's CDR3 is CASSLADWVETQYF. The CDR3 bases are TGTGCCAGCAGCTTAGCGGACTGGGTAGAGACCCAGTACTTC.

This clone occurred a few times. The chain employs TRBV15 and TRBJ2-3; D perhaps matches TRBD2 (5 bases). This CDR3 has 13 residues. V dropped 5 bases and J dropped 1 base, with 7 bases sitting between them. Germline values: CDR1 LNHNV, CDR2 YYDKDF (reference sequence). This chain's CDR3 is CATSAGGTDTQYF. The DNA for the CDR3 is TGTGCCACCAGCGCCGGGGGCACAGATACGCAGTATTTT.

V and J are TRBV5-6 and TRBJ1-2; possible D gene TRBD1, 5 bases. CDR3 length equals 14 residues. Trimming left V 4 bases short and J 1 base short, with 11 bases between. Germline CDR1 SGHDT, CDR2 YYEEEE. CDR3 residues: CASSGPGVNYGYTF. CDR3 coding DNA: TGTGCCAGCAGCGGCCCGGGGGTTAACTATGGCTACACCTTC.

The V gene is TRBV6-2 or TRBV6-3, the J gene TRBJ1-5; D might be TRBD1 (6 bases). Germline V gives CDR1 MNHEY, CDR2 SVGEGT. The CDR3 runs 15 residues. The V and J ends lost 5 bases and 4 bases respectively, with 15 bases between them. This CDR3 reads CASSTRGQRNQPQHF. CDR3 sequence (DNA): TGTGCCAGCAGTACTCGCGGACAGAGAAATCAGCCCCAGCATTTT.

This rearrangement joins TRBV5-1 to TRBJ2-1; 8 positions agree with TRBD2. Unmatched junction bases numbered 11, after V lost 4 bases and J lost 5 bases. Germline CDR1 reads SGHRS; CDR2 reads YFSETQ. The CDR3 consists of 16 residues. The CDR3 DNA reads TGCGCCAGCAGCGTACGCGGATCAGCGGGGGACAATGAGCAGTTCTTC. It encodes CASSVRGSAGDNEQFF.

This chain connects TRBV18 to TRBJ1-1; no clear D gene. Trimming took off 3 bases at V and 1 base at J, with 9 bases between the two ends. The CDR3 totals 14 residues. Germline CDR1 KGHSH, CDR2 LQKENI. CDR3 protein: CASSPLHKNTEAFF. Written as DNA, the CDR3 is TGTGCCAGCTCACCTTTACACAAGAACACTGAAGCTTTCTTT.

The chain has TRBV12-3 or TRBV12-4 and TRBJ2-7, with D possibly TRBD1 on 7 matching bases. The CDR3 has 11 amino acids. The V gene lost 7 bases and the J gene lost 4 bases, with 8 bases spanning the gap. The CDR3 reads CASTGGYEQYF. The CDR3 DNA sequence: TGTGCCAGCACAGGGGGGTACGAGCAGTACTTC.

J is TRBJ1-1 and V is TRBV15; 7 nucleotides match TRBD1. With V trimmed by 5 bases and J by 0 bases, 9 bases remained unmatched. Germline V gives CDR1 LNHNV, CDR2 YYDKDF (reference sequence). The CDR3 extends over 16 amino acids. The CDR3 DNA is TGTGCCACCAGCCCGGGACAGAGTCTTGTGAACACTGAAGCTTTCTTT. Its protein is CATSPGQSLVNTEAFF.

CDR3 region: CASSSLGTVSYEQYF. The CDR3 DNA is TGTGCCAGTAGTAGCCTTGGGACAGTCTCCTACGAGCAGTACTTC. The V call is TRBV19, the J call TRBJ2-7, with 7 bases identical to TRBD1. CDR3 size: 15 residues. V lost 4 bases to trimming and J lost 0 bases; unmatched junction nucleotides: 6. The V gene's germline CDR1 is LNHDA and CDR2 SQIVND (reference sequence).